This paragraph covers one T cell receptor beta chain sequence. The target antigen is unknown. Germline V lookup: CDR1 MNHEY, CDR2 SMNVEV (reference sequence). This CDR3 is built from 18 residues. V shed 1 base, J shed 5 bases, and the junction held 12 bases outside the gene matches. Blood specimens came from baseline, cycle 4 day 1, and cycle 7 day 1. The data stem from a study of OX40 agonist ivuxolimab in advanced cancers. Study-wide findings and caveats: Researchers report that CD8+ T cells had, on average, more expanded clones than CD4+.

Some clones are missing from TCRdb's copy, which holds only in-frame ones; the method was immunoSEQ multiplex PCR. The sample includes over 9,000 clones, around 74% of them seen just once. This receptor was taken from an adult with an advanced solid tumor such as melanoma, head and neck, liver or kidney cancer. V usage is TRBV27 and J usage is TRBJ2-2; TRBD2 agrees at 8 bases. Specimen: CD4+ or CD8+ T cells sorted from blood, collected in a trial of the OX40 agonist ivuxolimab. CDR3 sequence (DNA): TGTGCCAGCAGTTTATACGCCCAGCGGGGGTATAATACCGGGGAGCTGTTTTTT. Its translation: CASSLYAQRGYNTGELFF.